Detailed here is one T cell receptor (beta chain). What it binds is not known. Germline V CDR1 and CDR2: SQVTM, ANQGSEA. The V gene end was trimmed by 5 bases and the J gene end by 7 bases; junction bases not matched to a gene: 8. This CDR3 is built from 14 residues. The data are from a study of STAT5B mutations in CD4+ large granular lymphocyte leukemia. General observations from the study: Top patient clones used TRBV06 genes more often: 8/27 versus 2/35 in controls.

This was a survey-level run. Per the study methods: Productive clonotypes were detectable down to 2.59 x 10-5 frequency. Profiling relied on immunoSEQ multiplex PCR, and the TCRdb table lists in-frame clones only, not all of them. The DNA was the basis for D and trimming; V, J and clone size are from that table. Altogether approximately 49,000 clones are present, around 70% being singletons, with the ten largest covering less than 2%. The sequencing input was CD4+ T cells from blood buffy coats. This chain links TRBV29-1 with TRBJ2-1, with 10 positions matching TRBD2. The sequence came from a human donor in good health. The CDR3: CSVNGASGGNEQFF. The CDR3 coding sequence is TGCAGCGTTAATGGGGCTAGCGGGGGTAATGAGCAGTTCTTC.